These 29 T cell receptor beta chains were all obtained from the same sample, sequenced in a study of blood T cell repertoires in COVID-19. Clones were read by immunoSEQ multiplex PCR, and TCRdb kept only the in-frame ones, dropping some. The sample shows some 99,000 clones, less than 90% of them seen only once. Sequenced sample: peripheral blood. These receptors were collected from a woman aged 60-75 years with acute or convalescent COVID-19.

This rearrangement joins TRBV18 to TRBJ1-1; possible D gene TRBD1, 5 bases. There are 14 residues in the CDR3. Germline V gives CDR1 KGHSH, CDR2 LQKENI. V was clipped by 4 bases and J by 2 bases, with 11 bases between them. The CDR3 DNA reads as TGTGCCAGCTCACGGGGACTGATAAACACTGAAGCTTTCTTT. It encodes CASSRGLINTEAFF.

V and J are TRBV29-1 and TRBJ2-1; D gene uncertain. Deletions cut 7 bases from V and 13 bases from J, with 20 bases between. Germline lookup yields CDR1 SQVTM and CDR2 ANQGSEA. This CDR3 region has 12 residues. The CDR3 loop is CSARVGPAAQFF. The DNA for the CDR3 is TGCAGCGCCCGGGTAGGTCCGGCCGCACAGTTCTTC.

The chain employs TRBV27 and TRBJ2-1; D is unresolved. V was pared by 3 bases and J by 10 bases, with 22 bases between. The CDR3 is 16 amino acids. Germline CDR1 MNHEY, CDR2 SMNVEV (reference sequence). CDR3 sequence (DNA): TGTGCCAGCAGTTTCCTCTCCTCTAGACCTGGCGGCGAGCAGTTCTTC. Translation gives CASSFLSSRPGGEQFF.

This clone turned up a few times. The chain couples TRBV6-4 to TRBJ2-3, with 9 bases aligning to TRBD1. The J segment lost 6 bases and the V segment lost 3 bases, leaving 7 bases of the junction unmatched. Looked up from germline, CDR1 is MRHNA and CDR2 is SNTAGT. CDR3 length equals 15 residues. CDR3 in DNA: TGTGCCAGCAGTGAACCGGGACAGGGAATGGATACGCAGTATTTT. Translation: CASSEPGQGMDTQYF.

This chain uses TRBV30 with TRBJ2-7; possible D gene TRBD1, 6 bases. V was clipped by 5 bases and J by 4 bases, with 15 bases between them. Germline V gene data show CDR1 as GTSNPN and CDR2 as SVGIG (reference sequence). This CDR3 has 13 amino acids. The CDR3 here is CAWEPGQHYEQYF. In DNA form, the CDR3 reads TGTGCCTGGGAACCCGGACAGCATTACGAGCAGTACTTC.

V is TRBV4-3 and J is TRBJ1-2, with 9 bases that match TRBD1. V shed 0 bases and J 8 bases; nucleotides not matched to a gene: 4. Germline CDR1 LGHNA, CDR2 YSLEER. CDR3 length: 14 amino acids. In DNA form, the CDR3 reads TGCGCCAGCAGCCAAGATACAGGGGGCAGGGGCTACACCTTC. As protein: CASSQDTGGRGYTF.

The table lists this clone with a count of one. The chain has TRBV11-2 and TRBJ1-2; D uncertain. Trimming pared 0 bases from V and 1 base from J, leaving 3 bases between. The germline V gene encodes CDR1 SGHAT and CDR2 FQNNGV. The CDR3 is 13 residues long. The CDR3 DNA sequence: TGTGCCAGCAGCTTAGATCTTAACTATGGCTACACCTTC. This encodes CASSLDLNYGYTF.

The chain is built from TRBV18 and TRBJ1-2; D is possibly TRBD1 (5 bases). Looked up from germline, CDR1 is KGHSH and CDR2 is LQKENI. There are 13 residues in the CDR3. V dropped 3 bases and J dropped 8 bases, with 13 bases sitting between them. CDR3 sequence reads: CASSPAEGIGYTF. CDR3 bases: TGTGCCAGCTCACCCGCGGAGGGGATCGGCTACACCTTC.

This clone was counted a few times. This sequence joins TRBV9 and TRBJ2-1; 8 positions match TRBD1. Germline V lookup: CDR1 SGDLS, CDR2 YYNGEE. The length of the CDR3 is 13 residues. Trimming removed 0 bases from V and 7 bases from J; junction bases left unmatched: 0. CDR3 amino acids: CASSVDRGNEQFF. CDR3 coding DNA: TGTGCCAGCAGCGTAGACAGGGGGAATGAGCAGTTCTTC.

The chain uses TRBV30 and TRBJ1-2; weak D call: TRBD1 (5 bases). Trimming took 2 bases from V and 2 from J, leaving 9 bases between them. The germline gives CDR1 GTSNPN, CDR2 SVGIG (reference sequence). This CDR3 spans 13 amino acids. The CDR3: CAWSQGANYGYTF. CDR3 bases: TGTGCCTGGAGTCAAGGGGCGAACTATGGCTACACCTTC.

The rearrangement uses TRBV11-2 and TRBJ2-7; D unresolved. The CDR3 covers 11 residues. CDR1 and CDR2 (germline): SGHAT, FQNNGV. V gave up 4 bases and J gave up 1 base, with 2 bases separating them. CDR3 region: CASSSSYEQYF. In nucleotides, the CDR3 is TGTGCCAGCAGCTCATCCTACGAGCAGTACTTC.

The chain recombines TRBV7-2 with TRBJ1-1; D is unclear. This CDR3 has 14 amino acids. From germline, CDR1 is SGHTA and CDR2 FQGNSA. V lost 2 bases to trimming and J lost 1 base, with 8 bases between them. The CDR3 DNA reads as TGTGCCAGCAGCTTATCCCCAGGGAACACTGAAGCTTTCTTT. This encodes CASSLSPGNTEAFF.

CDR3 coding DNA: TGTGCCAGCAGTTTAAGACAGGGCCCAGATACGCAGTATTTT. As protein: CASSLRQGPDTQYF. The chain recombines TRBV27 with TRBJ2-3; 7 bases align to TRBD1. V dropped 2 bases and J dropped 4; count of bases not matched to a gene: 3. CDR3 length equals 14 residues. Germline values: CDR1 MNHEY, CDR2 SMNVEV (reference sequence).

This rearrangement joins TRBV7-2 to TRBJ1-2; D remains ambiguous. The CDR3 covers 14 residues. Trimming pared 5 bases from V and 3 bases from J, leaving 13 bases between. Germline CDR1 is SGHTA and CDR2 is FQGNSA. The CDR3 DNA reads TGTGCCAGCAGCCCCCGGCAGGCCTACTATGGCTACACCTTC. Amino acid sequence: CASSPRQAYYGYTF.

This clone was seen more than once but under ten times. This specimen includes other DNA sequences encoding the same CDR3. The V call is TRBV29-1, the J call TRBJ1-1; the D is unclear. This CDR3 region has 12 residues. The germline CDR1 and CDR2 sequences are SQVTM and ANQGSEA. V shed 4 bases and J shed 0 bases, with 6 bases lying between them. In DNA, the CDR3 is TGCAGCGTTGGGAGGTTGAACACTGAAGCTTTCTTT. Translation gives CSVGRLNTEAFF.

CDR3 coding DNA: TGTGCCAGCAGTGGTTTCAGGTCCACTAGCGGGACCCATGAGCAGTTCTTC. Its translation: CASSGFRSTSGTHEQFF. The chain has TRBV28 and TRBJ2-1; 10 bases match TRBD2. The CDR3 spans 17 residues. Germline V gene sequence: CDR1 MDHEN, CDR2 SYDVKM. The trim removed 5 bases at V and 8 bases at J, leaving 15 bases unmatched.

This clone was picked up one time. The chain uses TRBV18 and TRBJ2-7, with TRBD1 matching 8 bases. The J segment lost 1 base and the V segment lost 4 bases, leaving 9 bases of the junction unmatched. CDR1 KGHSH and CDR2 LQKENI come from the germline V gene. This CDR3 is built from 16 residues. CDR3 sequence reads: CASSRTPGQGSYEQYF. CDR3 DNA sequence: TGTGCCAGCTCACGGACTCCTGGACAGGGTTCCTACGAGCAGTACTTC. Full variable domain (outside the CDR3, taken from reference TRBV18 and TRBJ2-7): NAGVMQNPRHLVRRRGQEARLRCSPMKGHSHVYWYRQLPEEGLKFMVYLQKENIIDESGMPKERFSAEFPKEGPSILRIQQVVRGDSAAYFCASSRTPGQGSYEQYFGPGTRLTVT.

The rearrangement links TRBV11-3 to TRBJ1-4; D gene uncertain. The CDR3 spans 15 residues. Germline CDR1 reads SGHNT; CDR2 reads YENEEA. The V end was cut by 2 bases, the J end by 6 bases, with 13 bases between. Written as DNA, the CDR3 is TGTGCCAGCAGCTTATCGGGTTTGTGTCATGAAAAACTGTTTTTT. Protein product: CASSLSGLCHEKLFF.

The chain couples TRBV6-1 to TRBJ1-2, with 11 bases aligning to TRBD1. This CDR3 comprises 15 residues. Losses at the gene ends were 3 bases for V and 2 bases for J; bases not matched to a gene: 2. Germline values: CDR1 MNHNS, CDR2 SASEGT. Here the CDR3 reads CASSDRDRGNYGYTF. The CDR3 DNA sequence: TGTGCCAGCAGTGATCGGGACAGGGGGAACTATGGCTACACCTTC.

The V call is TRBV18, the J call TRBJ1-1, with D unresolved. Trimming took off 5 bases at V and 5 bases at J, with 15 bases between the two ends. In germline, CDR1 is KGHSH, CDR2 LQKENI. The CDR3 runs to 14 residues. CDR3 loop: CASSSNAGGTEAFF. In DNA, the CDR3 is TGTGCCAGCTCATCTAATGCGGGTGGGACTGAAGCTTTCTTT.

V usage is TRBV6-5 and J usage is TRBJ1-2; D gene ambiguous. Germline V CDR1 and CDR2: MNHEY, SVGAGI. There are 14 residues in the CDR3. The germline V and J ends were trimmed by 7 bases and 4 bases, with 16 bases remaining between them. The CDR3 DNA follows: TGTGCCAGCACACTATCCTCGGGAAGCTATGGCTACACCTTC. As protein: CASTLSSGSYGYTF.

The chain couples TRBV5-6 to TRBJ2-1, with D unresolved. This CDR3 is built from 13 residues. V dropped 5 bases and J dropped 2 bases, with 8 bases sitting between them. Per the germline V gene, CDR1 is SGHDT and CDR2 is YYEEEE. This CDR3 is CASRPTAYNEQFF. The DNA for the CDR3 is TGTGCCAGCAGACCTACGGCCTACAATGAGCAGTTCTTC. Variable domain in full (rest from reference TRBV5-6 and TRBJ2-1): DAGVTQSPTHLIKTRGQQVTLRCSPKSGHDTVSWYQQALGQGPQFIFQYYEEEERQRGNFPDRFSGHQFPNYSSELNVNALLLGDSALYLCASRPTAYNEQFFGPGTRLTVL.

This clone was detected a few times. The chain is built from TRBV6-5 and TRBJ1-1; D uncertain. Germline V lookup: CDR1 MNHEY, CDR2 SVGAGI. The CDR3 has 13 residues. V was pared by 8 bases and J by 0 bases, with 10 bases between. The CDR3 DNA is TGTGCCAGCGGAGGGTACATGAACACTGAAGCTTTCTTT. Amino acids: CASGGYMNTEAFF.

The chain carries TRBV6-5 and TRBJ2-7, with 10 bases matching TRBD1. CDR1 is MNHEY and CDR2 is SVGAGI in the germline V gene. The CDR3 contains 14 residues. V shed 7 bases, J shed 4 bases, and the junction held 7 bases outside the gene matches. CDR3 amino acids: CASKVDRGPYEQYF. In nucleotides, the CDR3 is TGTGCCAGCAAGGTTGACAGGGGGCCATACGAGCAGTACTTC.

The V and J genes are TRBV4-1 and TRBJ1-4; D unclear. CDR1 and CDR2 (germline): MGHRA, YSYEKL. Between the trimmed V and J ends, which lost 8 bases and 0 bases, there was a span of 13 bases. The CDR3 runs 15 residues. The CDR3 sequence is CASREGGTTNEKLFF. The CDR3 DNA follows: TGCGCCAGCCGGGAGGGAGGGACAACTAATGAAAAACTGTTTTTT.

V usage is TRBV29-1 and J usage is TRBJ2-7; 12 nucleotides agree with TRBD1. Trimming took 4 bases from V and 4 from J; bases not matched to a gene: 11. From germline, CDR1 is SQVTM and CDR2 ANQGSEA. The CDR3 has 16 amino acids. The DNA of the CDR3 is TGCAGCGTTGTGGGGGACAGGGGGCGCGTTTCTTACGAGCAGTACTTC. This encodes CSVVGDRGRVSYEQYF.

The chain employs TRBV6-2 or TRBV6-3 and TRBJ2-7; 7 nucleotides line up with TRBD1. CDR3 size: 14 residues. V gave up 2 bases and J gave up 6 bases; unmatched junction bases: 7. In germline, CDR1 is MNHEY, CDR2 SVGEGT. The CDR3 region is CASSYGGQLSEQYF. CDR3 bases: TGTGCCAGCAGTTACGGGGGACAGCTAAGCGAGCAGTACTTC.

The genes are TRBV5-1 and TRBJ1-5, with D perhaps TRBD1 (5 bases). Trimming cost V 4 bases and J 7 bases, with 15 bases left between them. CDR1 SGHRS and CDR2 YFSETQ come from the germline V gene. CDR3 size: 14 residues. CDR3 coding DNA: TGCGCCAGCAGCCCATCGGGGCGGGGGCAGCCCCAGCATTTT. It codes for CASSPSGRGQPQHF.

This chain links TRBV6-2 or TRBV6-3 with TRBJ1-1; no firm D call. This CDR3 contains 13 residues. CDR1 is MNHEY and CDR2 is SVGEGT in the germline V gene. Between the trimmed V and J ends, which lost 4 bases and 5 bases, there was a span of 11 bases. CDR3 protein: CASSLGRMTEAFF. The DNA of the CDR3 is TGTGCCAGCAGTTTAGGGAGGATGACTGAAGCTTTCTTT.